Each of the 32 T cell receptor beta chains below was sequenced from the same sample in a study of blood T cells in healthy people across ages. Primed by a sample-barcoded 5' primer and a J-beta primer mix, a second PCR proceeded for about 6 to 12 cycles. One entry per CDR3 protein results from TCRdb running MiXCR on the 5' RACE reads. The table shows about 1 million distinct CDR3 sequences, with around 43% occurring only once. Sequenced sample: blood. These receptors all come from a woman aged 55-75 years in good health.

The chain has TRBV7-8 and TRBJ2-2; D perhaps matches TRBD1 (5 bases). V was trimmed by 2 bases and J by 3 bases, leaving 10 bases between them. This CDR3 region has 15 residues. From germline, CDR1 is SGHVS and CDR2 FQNEAQ. The CDR3 loop is CASSLLEGDTGELFF. Here the CDR3 DNA reads TGTGCCAGCAGCTTACTGGAAGGGGACACCGGGGAGCTGTTTTTT.

The V gene is TRBV6-1, the J gene TRBJ2-1; 10 bases are shared with TRBD2. This CDR3 spans 18 amino acids. The J segment lost 8 bases and the V segment lost 8 bases, leaving 21 bases of the junction unmatched. Germline CDR1 reads MNHNS; CDR2 reads SASEGT. In nucleotides, the CDR3 is TGTGCCAGCGTCAACCGGGCTAGCGGGAGTCGAAGACGCGATGAGCAGTTCTTC. Protein: CASVNRASGSRRRDEQFF.

The rearrangement uses TRBV7-2 and TRBJ1-2; TRBD1 matches at 12 bases. Unmatched junction bases numbered 8, after V lost 5 bases and J lost 1 base. CDR3 size: 17 residues. The germline V gene has CDR1 SGHTA and CDR2 FQGNSA. CDR3 DNA sequence: TGTGCCAGCAGCATTCGGGACAGGGGGCTAATTAACTATGGCTACACCTTC. Amino acids: CASSIRDRGLINYGYTF.

The chain is built from TRBV6-5 and TRBJ2-5; 14 bases fit TRBD2. J gave up 5 bases and V 0 bases, and 8 bases lay outside the gene matches. The CDR3 covers 18 residues. Germline V gene sequence: CDR1 MNHEY, CDR2 SVGAGI. CDR3 protein: CASSYSKTSGRAGETQYF. The CDR3 DNA reads as TGTGCCAGCAGTTACTCGAAGACTAGCGGGAGGGCCGGGGAGACCCAGTACTTC.

In its sample, this clonotype was seen a few times. CDR3 nucleotide sequence: TGTGCCAGCAGGGAGGGACCCGTCAATGAGCAGTTCTTC. Translating gives CASREGPVNEQFF. This sequence joins TRBV5-6 and TRBJ2-1, with a possible D match to TRBD2 (6 bases). The germline V gene encodes CDR1 SGHDT and CDR2 YYEEEE. V dropped 5 bases and J dropped 6 bases, with 12 bases sitting between them. This CDR3 has 13 residues.

The J gene is TRBJ2-3, the V gene TRBV10-1, with D perhaps being TRBD1 or TRBD2 (5 bases each). Trimming removed 4 bases from V and 4 bases from J, with 24 bases in between. This CDR3 spans 18 amino acids. The germline CDR1 and CDR2 sequences are WNHNN and SYGVQD (reference sequence). The CDR3 protein is CASSGPQSQEASPDTQYF. The DNA for the CDR3 is TGCGCCAGCAGTGGGCCTCAATCACAGGAGGCATCCCCAGATACGCAGTATTTT.

A note on this clonotype: This may be a read error, as it is one base from a much larger clone. The V gene is TRBV12-3 or TRBV12-4, the J gene TRBJ1-2; TRBD1 agrees at 8 bases. The CDR3 has 14 residues. Trimming took 6 bases from V and 10 from J; bases not matched to a gene: 13. CDR3 DNA: TGTGCCAGCAGACCCGGGACAGGTGCTTTTGACTACACCTTC. This gives the protein CASRPGTGAFDYTF.

The chain couples TRBV20-1 to TRBJ2-7; D not certain. The germline CDR1 and CDR2 sequences are DFQATT and SNEGSKA (reference sequence). The CDR3 loop spans 13 amino acids. V lost 2 bases and J lost 0, with 8 bases in between. CDR3 coding DNA: TGCAGTGCTAGAACCGGTGCCTCCTACGAGCAGTACTTC. This translates into CSARTGASYEQYF.

This clonotype was recorded a few times. This chain links TRBV7-3 with TRBJ2-3, with TRBD2 identical over 7 bases. V lost 5 bases and J lost 4; bases outside the gene matches: 9. Germline-derived CDR1 and CDR2 are SGHTA and FQGTGA. The CDR3 is 15 residues long. Here the CDR3 reads CASSPDPGGPDTQYF. CDR3 bases: TGTGCCAGCAGCCCGGACCCGGGAGGACCAGATACGCAGTATTTT.

The chain carries TRBV6-5 and TRBJ2-4; TRBD1 is a possible D gene (5 bases). The germline gives CDR1 MNHEY, CDR2 SVGAGI. The germline V and J ends were trimmed by 6 bases and 15 bases, with 18 bases remaining between them. CDR3 size: 12 residues. CDR3 sequence reads: CASSQGPKTRYF. Written as DNA, the CDR3 is TGTGCCAGCAGCCAGGGTCCAAAGACCCGGTACTTC.

The chain carries TRBV18 and TRBJ1-4; D is unclear. Deletions cut 6 bases from V and 0 bases from J, with 8 bases between. CDR3 size: 14 residues. CDR1 is KGHSH, CDR2 LQKENI, per germline. CDR3 loop: CASSQGATNEKLFF. The CDR3 DNA reads as TGTGCCAGCTCTCAAGGAGCAACTAATGAAAAACTGTTTTTT.

This clonotype has more than one count but fewer than ten. The chain has TRBV20-1 and TRBJ2-4; TRBD1 agrees at 9 bases. The junction had 4 bases not matched to a gene; V was cut back by 6 bases and J by 7 bases. The V gene's germline CDR1 is DFQATT and CDR2 SNEGSKA (reference sequence). The CDR3 is 12 residues long. The CDR3 spells CSAQTGGNIQYF. CDR3 coding DNA: TGCAGTGCGCAGACAGGGGGGAACATTCAGTACTTC.

This chain uses TRBV9 with TRBJ2-5, with 7 bases aligning to TRBD2. CDR1 and CDR2 from the germline V gene are SGDLS and YYNGEE. With V trimmed by 0 bases and J by 11 bases, 13 bases remained unmatched. The CDR3 spans 15 residues. CDR3 DNA sequence: TGTGCCAGCAGCGTAGGAATAGCGGGTTACAATGAGCAGTACTTC. Protein product: CASSVGIAGYNEQYF. Drawing the rest from reference TRBV9 and TRBJ2-5, the complete variable domain is DSGVTQTPKHLITATGQRVTLRCSPRSGDLSVYWYQQSLDQGLQFLIQYYNGEERAKGNILERFSAQQFPDLHSELNLSSLELGDSALYFCASSVGIAGYNEQYFGPGTRLLVL.

In nucleotides, the CDR3 is TGCAGTGCTAGTGATCAAGAGACCCAGTACTTC. Translation: CSASDQETQYF. The V and J genes are TRBV20-1 and TRBJ2-5; no reliable D call. With 3 bases removed from V and 2 bases from J, the gap between germline ends came to 4 bases. CDR3 size: 11 residues. Germline-derived CDR1 and CDR2 are DFQATT and SNEGSKA (reference sequence).

The chain is built from TRBV6-5 and TRBJ1-6, with D unclear. CDR1 and CDR2 (germline): MNHEY, SVGAGI. There are 13 residues in the CDR3. The V end lost 2 bases, the J end lost 9 bases, and 8 bases lay between the germline ends. The CDR3, as DNA: TGTGCCAGCAGTTACCGTGGTTCTTCACCCCTCCACTTT. Amino acids: CASSYRGSSPLHF.

This clonotype was seen only a few times. The rearrangement uses TRBV24-1 and TRBJ2-1, with 9 bases fitting TRBD1. Germline CDR1 KGHDR, CDR2 SFDVKD. CDR3 length: 12 amino acids. With 2 bases clipped from V and 15 bases from J, the junction kept 4 bases outside the gene matches. For the CDR3, the DNA is TGTGCCACCAGTGATTCGACAGGGGGACGGTTCTTC. It translates to CATSDSTGGRFF.

This chain joins TRBV20-1 and TRBJ2-5; D not certain. The germline gives CDR1 DFQATT, CDR2 SNEGSKA (reference sequence). Trimming shortened V by 2 bases and J by 1 base, and 14 bases separated the two germline ends. This CDR3 contains 15 residues. This CDR3 reads CSARPGYTAQETQYF. CDR3 nucleotide sequence: TGCAGTGCTAGACCCGGGTACACCGCCCAAGAGACCCAGTACTTC.

This clonotype was seen only a few times. The chain carries TRBV15 and TRBJ2-7, with 10 bases fitting TRBD2. Germline loops: CDR1 LNHNV, CDR2 YYDKDF (reference sequence). With 6 bases clipped from V and 3 bases from J, the junction kept 2 bases outside the gene matches. The CDR3 runs to 13 residues. CDR3 DNA sequence: TGTGCCACCAGACTAGCGGGACTCTACGAGCAGTACTTC. Its translation is CATRLAGLYEQYF.

The genes are TRBV5-4 and TRBJ1-2; D gene ambiguous. This CDR3 comprises 14 residues. The germline gives CDR1 SGHNT, CDR2 YYREEE (reference sequence). V was clipped by 0 bases and J by 8 bases, with 14 bases between them. CDR3 DNA sequence: TGTGCCAGCAGCTTGGAAGGGAACCTGGGAGGCTACACCTTC. Its translation: CASSLEGNLGGYTF. The whole variable domain, filled in from reference TRBV5-4 and TRBJ1-2, reads ETGVTQSPTHLIKTRGQQVTLRCSSQSGHNTVSWYQQALGQGPQFIFQYYREEENGRGNFPPRFSGLQFPNYSSELNVNALELDDSALYLCASSLEGNLGGYTFGSGTRLTVV.

This chain connects TRBV19 to TRBJ2-7; TRBD2 is a possible D gene (5 bases). This CDR3 has 13 residues. The V gene's germline CDR1 is LNHDA and CDR2 SQIVND (reference sequence). V shed 11 bases and J shed 3 bases, with 17 bases lying between them. CDR3 loop: CAASRTAYYEQYF. The DNA for the CDR3 is TGTGCCGCTAGCAGGACGGCATACTACGAGCAGTACTTC. Full variable domain (outside the CDR3, taken from reference TRBV19 and TRBJ2-7): DGGITQSPKYLFRKEGQNVTLSCEQNLNHDAMYWYRQDPGQGLRLIYYSQIVNDFQKGDIAEGYSVSREKKESFPLTVTSAQKNPTAFYLCAASRTAYYEQYFGPGTRLTVT.

This clonotype was seen a few times. The V and J genes are TRBV6-5 and TRBJ2-6, with a weak D call TRBD2 (7 bases). Germline CDR1 is MNHEY and CDR2 is SVGAGI. This CDR3 has 21 residues. Trimming took 3 bases from V and 0 from J, leaving 24 bases between them. The CDR3 DNA reads TGTGCCAGCAGTTATCGCGATGTCAGGGGCGGGAGCGACTCTGGGGCCAACGTCCTGACTTTC. Encoded protein: CASSYRDVRGGSDSGANVLTF.

Only a few counts were recorded for this clonotype. V gene TRBV29-1 combines with J gene TRBJ1-2, with TRBD1 matching over 8 bases. The trim removed 2 bases at V and 3 bases at J, leaving 17 bases unmatched. The V gene's germline CDR1 is SQVTM and CDR2 ANQGSEA. The CDR3 sequence is 18 residues long. CDR3: CSVERVRDRPVSDYGYTF. As DNA, the CDR3 is TGCAGCGTTGAAAGGGTGCGGGACAGGCCTGTAAGCGACTATGGCTACACCTTC.

This clonotype was picked up one time. The CDR3 coding sequence is TGTGCCAGCAGTTTACCCGGGGGTGGGAATGAGCAGTTCTTC. Its translation: CASSLPGGGNEQFF. The rearrangement uses TRBV12-3 or TRBV12-4 and TRBJ2-1; maybe TRBD2 (6 bases). This CDR3 comprises 14 residues. V shed 2 bases and J shed 7 bases, with 12 bases lying between them.

In this sample, this clonotype turned up a few times. The chain recombines TRBV4-2 with TRBJ2-3; D is unclear. The CDR3 is 15 residues long. Trimming stripped 0 bases from V and 6 bases from J, with 13 bases between. CDR1 is LGHNA and CDR2 is YNFKEQ in the germline V gene. The CDR3 spells CASSQDERSFDTQYF. DNA of the CDR3: TGTGCCAGCAGCCAAGATGAGAGAAGCTTTGATACGCAGTATTTT.

V and J are TRBV21-1 and TRBJ2-7; the table's D gene call, TRBD2, was not cross checked with the DNA. TRBV21-1 is assigned pseudogene status. This CDR3 is built from 18 residues. CDR3 sequence: CASSKALGVAAGGREQYF. CDR3 nucleotide sequence: TGTGCCAGCAGCAAAGCTTTGGGAGTAGCGGCTGGGGGCCGCGAGCAGTACTTC.

V is TRBV9 and J is TRBJ1-2; 8 nucleotides agree with TRBD1. Germline assignment: CDR1 SGDLS and CDR2 YYNGEE. CDR3 length: 16 amino acids. With 0 bases clipped from V and 3 bases from J, the junction kept 7 bases outside the gene matches. The CDR3 bases are TGTGCCAGCAGCGTAGCCGGACAGGGTGGCCACTATGGCTACACCTTC. Its protein is CASSVAGQGGHYGYTF.

This clonotype was found many times. The chain joins TRBV5-1 to TRBJ2-5; TRBD2 agrees at 7 bases. The CDR3 is made up of 16 amino acids. Germline CDR1 is SGHRS and CDR2 is YFSETQ. V lost 0 bases and J lost 11; bases outside the gene matches: 16. The CDR3, as DNA: TGCGCCAGCAGCTTGGGAGCGTCTAGCGGATCCAATGAGCAGTACTTC. Its translation is CASSLGASSGSNEQYF.

Regarding this clonotype: This clone may be a read error of a much larger clone one base away. The rearrangement uses TRBV4-2 and TRBJ2-7; a possible D gene is TRBD2 (6 bases). In germline, CDR1 is LGHNA, CDR2 YNFKEQ. The V and J ends lost 3 bases and 7 bases respectively, with 13 bases between them. The CDR3 consists of 13 residues. This CDR3 reads CASSQGGGDEQYF. The CDR3, as DNA: TGTGCCAGCAGCCAGGGGGGTGGGGATGAGCAGTACTTC.

The V gene is TRBV20-1, the J gene TRBJ2-7; no definite D call. The end of the DNA fits TRBJ2-5 better, so the J call may be wrong. The CDR3 consists of 12 residues. CDR1 is DFQATT and CDR2 is SNEGSKA in the germline V gene (reference sequence). The CDR3 DNA follows: TGCAGTGCTGTCACATCATTAGAGACCCAGTACTTC. Its translation is CSAVTSLETQYF.

V gene TRBV2 combines with J gene TRBJ2-4; 11 bases align to TRBD2. This CDR3 has 16 residues. Germline-derived CDR1 and CDR2 are SNHLY and FYNNEI. J lost 3 bases, V lost 6 bases, and 7 bases had no gene match. For the CDR3, the DNA is TGTGCCAGCAGGGAACTAGCGGGAGAGATCAAAAACATTCAGTACTTC. Protein sequence: CASRELAGEIKNIQYF.

This clonotype was seen more than once but under ten times. The rearrangement links TRBV20-1 to TRBJ2-1; 8 bases line up with TRBD2. The CDR3 runs to 14 residues. CDR1 is DFQATT and CDR2 is SNEGSKA in the germline V gene (reference sequence). V shed 6 bases and J 8 bases; nucleotides not matched to a gene: 12. The CDR3 spells CSAVYREGGYEQFF. The CDR3 DNA follows: TGCAGTGCCGTGTACCGGGAGGGGGGGTATGAGCAGTTCTTC.

The chain combines TRBV5-6 with TRBJ2-4, with TRBD2 matching 10 bases. From germline, CDR1 is SGHDT and CDR2 YYEEEE. The CDR3 covers 15 residues. V gave up 2 bases and J gave up 2 bases; unmatched junction bases: 1. CDR3 region: CASSLLAGSKNIQYF. CDR3 nucleotide sequence: TGTGCCAGCAGCTTACTAGCGGGATCCAAAAACATTCAGTACTTC.